This TCR beta chain was profiled in a study of T cell changes during pregnancy in multiple sclerosis. TCRdb's copy holds only in-frame clones and misses some; the assay was immunoSEQ multiplex PCR. Among around 100,000 clones listed, 85% to 95% were seen once. V lost 6 bases and J lost 4, with 7 bases in between. The CDR3 runs 12 residues. Germline loops: CDR1 LNHDA, CDR2 SQIVND (reference sequence). This receptor was identified in a female donor with multiple sclerosis, enrolled in a pregnancy study. The rearrangement joins TRBV19 to TRBJ2-1; D gene unclear. Source: peripheral blood, taken after pregnancy. CDR3 protein: CASSVSYNEQFF. CDR3 nucleotides: TGTGCCAGTAGCGTCTCTTACAATGAGCAGTTCTTC.